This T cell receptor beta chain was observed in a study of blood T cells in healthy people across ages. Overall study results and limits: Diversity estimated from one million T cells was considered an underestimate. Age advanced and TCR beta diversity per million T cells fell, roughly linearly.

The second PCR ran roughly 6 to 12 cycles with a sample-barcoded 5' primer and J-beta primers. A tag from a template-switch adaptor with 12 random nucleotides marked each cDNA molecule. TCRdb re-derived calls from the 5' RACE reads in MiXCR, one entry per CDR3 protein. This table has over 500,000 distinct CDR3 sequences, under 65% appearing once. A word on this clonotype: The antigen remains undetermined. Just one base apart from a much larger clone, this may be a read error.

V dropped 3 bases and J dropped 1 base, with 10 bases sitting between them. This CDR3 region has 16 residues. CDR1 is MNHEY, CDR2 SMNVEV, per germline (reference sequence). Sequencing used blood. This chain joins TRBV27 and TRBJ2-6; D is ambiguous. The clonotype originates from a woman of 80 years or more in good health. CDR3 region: CASSFFVVSGANVLTF. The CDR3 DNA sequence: TGTGCCAGCAGTTTTTTTGTCGTTTCTGGGGCCAACGTCCTGACTTTC.